This T cell receptor beta chain appears in the sequencing data of a study of T cells after posttransplantation cyclophosphamide. General observations from the study: TRB overlap between skin or GI tissue T cells and blood was limited. Donor-recipient repertoire similarity was low at 1-2 months, rising over year one. TRB clonality was highly associated with recipient CMV seropositivity and reactivation.

The CDR3 sequence is 17 residues long. The germline V gene encodes CDR1 LGHNA and CDR2 YNFKEQ. J gave up 2 bases and V 1 base, and 3 bases lay outside the gene matches. Produced via immunoSEQ multiplex PCR; TCRdb's table is partial and in-frame only. This table holds almost 35,000 clones with no singletons; the top ten claim around 6.5%. As concerns this clone: The antigen is undetermined.

The chain recombines TRBV4-2 with TRBJ2-3; 13 bases agree with TRBD2. Sequencing input: PBMCs. The source is a woman in her forties or fifties in good health and a related stem cell transplant donor. CDR3 in amino acids: CASSQGGLAGDTDTQYF. In DNA, the CDR3 is TGTGCCAGCAGCCAAGGAGGACTAGCGGGAGACACAGATACGCAGTATTTT.